This section outlines one T cell receptor beta chain sequence together with its context. CDR1 and CDR2 from the germline V gene are MGHRA and YSYEKL. CDR3 length: 16 residues. Trimming cost V 3 bases and J 0 bases, with 12 bases left between them. This entry comes from a study of control samples from healthy donors and cancer patients. Assay: immunoSEQ multiplex PCR; the TCRdb copy retains only in-frame clones and omits some. The table records approximately 81,000 clones, around 94% of them present only once. This chain connects TRBV4-1 to TRBJ2-4, with D perhaps given as TRBD1 or TRBD2 (5 bases each). Specimen: blood. The clonotype originates from a woman aged 18-35 years in good health. CDR3 sequence (DNA): TGCGCCAGCAGCCATCCCGGGACGGTAGCCAAAAACATTCAGTACTTC. This translates into CASSHPGTVAKNIQYF.